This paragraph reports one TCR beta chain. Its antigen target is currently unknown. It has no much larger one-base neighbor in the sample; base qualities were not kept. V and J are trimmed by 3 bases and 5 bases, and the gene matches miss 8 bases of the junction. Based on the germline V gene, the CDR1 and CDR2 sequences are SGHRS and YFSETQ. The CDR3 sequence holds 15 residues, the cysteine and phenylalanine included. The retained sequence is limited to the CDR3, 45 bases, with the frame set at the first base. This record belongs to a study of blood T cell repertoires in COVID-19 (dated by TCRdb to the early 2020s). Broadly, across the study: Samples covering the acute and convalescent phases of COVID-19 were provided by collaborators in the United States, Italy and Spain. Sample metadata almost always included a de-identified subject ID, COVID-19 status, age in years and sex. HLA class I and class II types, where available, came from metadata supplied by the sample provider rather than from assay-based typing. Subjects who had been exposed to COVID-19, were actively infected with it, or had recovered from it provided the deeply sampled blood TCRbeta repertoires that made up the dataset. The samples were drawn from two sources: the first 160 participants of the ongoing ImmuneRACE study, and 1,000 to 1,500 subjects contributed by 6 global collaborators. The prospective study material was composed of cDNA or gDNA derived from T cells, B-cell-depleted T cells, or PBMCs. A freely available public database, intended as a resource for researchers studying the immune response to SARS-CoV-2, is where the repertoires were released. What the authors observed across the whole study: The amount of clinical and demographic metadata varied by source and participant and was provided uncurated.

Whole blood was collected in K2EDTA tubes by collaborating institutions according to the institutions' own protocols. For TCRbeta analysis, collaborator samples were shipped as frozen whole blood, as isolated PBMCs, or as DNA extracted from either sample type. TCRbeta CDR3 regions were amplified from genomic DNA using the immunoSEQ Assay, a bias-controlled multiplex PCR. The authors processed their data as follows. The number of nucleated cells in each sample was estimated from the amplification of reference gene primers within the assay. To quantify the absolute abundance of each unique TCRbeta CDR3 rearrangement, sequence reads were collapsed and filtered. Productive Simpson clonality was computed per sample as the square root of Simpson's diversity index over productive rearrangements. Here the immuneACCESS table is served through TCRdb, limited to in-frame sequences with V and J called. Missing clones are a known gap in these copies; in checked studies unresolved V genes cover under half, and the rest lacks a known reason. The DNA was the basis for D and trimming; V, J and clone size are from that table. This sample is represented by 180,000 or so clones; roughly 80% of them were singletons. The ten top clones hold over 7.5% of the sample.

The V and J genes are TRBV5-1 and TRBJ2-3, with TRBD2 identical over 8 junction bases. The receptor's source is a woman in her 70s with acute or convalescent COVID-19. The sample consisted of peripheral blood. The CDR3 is CASSSSGTSGDTQYF. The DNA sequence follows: TGCGCCAGCAGCTCCTCGGGGACTAGTGGAGATACGCAGTATTTT.